This TCR beta chain stems from a study of T-cell memory formation after mild COVID-19. Study-level findings and limits: Among clones contracting day 15 to 85, CD4/CD8 was balanced, whereas later expanders leaned CD4+. A subset of responding clones appeared in pre-infection memory, suggesting cross-reactive memory joined.

A word on this clonotype: What it binds is unknown.

TCRdb redid the calling of the 5' RACE reads with MiXCR, one entry per CDR3 protein. The profile covers about 320,000 distinct CDR3 sequences, with over 11% appearing a single time and 20% to 25% taken by the ten largest. The CDR3 runs 15 residues. Trimming removed 3 bases from V and 5 bases from J, with 16 bases in between. CDR1 and CDR2 (germline): SGHTA, FQGNSA. The V call is TRBV7-2, the J call TRBJ2-5; D remains unclear. The source of this sequence is a man between 18 and 35 years old who had mild COVID-19 (a few samples of this study predate the infection). Cell type and time point are not known. Sequencing input: PBMCs or a T cell subset sorted from them (not recorded which). CDR3 in amino acids: CASSFGGGTFETQYF. The CDR3 region has the DNA TGTGCCAGCAGCTTCGGCGGTGGTACATTTGAGACCCAGTACTTC.